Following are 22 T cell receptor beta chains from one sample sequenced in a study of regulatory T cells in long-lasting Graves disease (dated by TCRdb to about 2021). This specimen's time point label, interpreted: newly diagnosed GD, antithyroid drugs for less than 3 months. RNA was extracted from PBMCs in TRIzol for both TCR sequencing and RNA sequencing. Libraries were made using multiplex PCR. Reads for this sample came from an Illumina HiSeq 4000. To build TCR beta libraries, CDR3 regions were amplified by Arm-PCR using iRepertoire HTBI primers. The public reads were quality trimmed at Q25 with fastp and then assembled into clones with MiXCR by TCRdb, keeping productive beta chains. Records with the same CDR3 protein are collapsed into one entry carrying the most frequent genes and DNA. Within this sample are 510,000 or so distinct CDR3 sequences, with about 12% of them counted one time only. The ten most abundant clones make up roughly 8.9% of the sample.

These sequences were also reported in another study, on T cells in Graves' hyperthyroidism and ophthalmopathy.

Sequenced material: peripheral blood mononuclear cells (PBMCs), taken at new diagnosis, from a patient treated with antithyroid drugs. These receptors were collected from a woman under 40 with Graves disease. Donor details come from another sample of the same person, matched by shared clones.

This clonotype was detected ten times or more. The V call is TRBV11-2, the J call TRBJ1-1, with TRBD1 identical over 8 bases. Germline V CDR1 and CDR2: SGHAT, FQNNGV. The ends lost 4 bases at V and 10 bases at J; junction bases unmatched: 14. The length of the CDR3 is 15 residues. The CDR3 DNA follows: TGTGCCAGCAGCTCGACGGACAGGGCGTCAGCCCGAGCTTTCTTT. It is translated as CASSSTDRASARAFF.

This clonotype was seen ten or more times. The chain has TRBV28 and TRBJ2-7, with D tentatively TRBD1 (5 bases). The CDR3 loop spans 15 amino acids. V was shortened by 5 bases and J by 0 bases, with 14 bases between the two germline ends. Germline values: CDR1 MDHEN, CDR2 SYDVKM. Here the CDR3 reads CASSPLGARSYEQYF. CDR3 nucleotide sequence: TGTGCCAGCAGTCCTTTAGGGGCCCGCTCCTACGAGCAGTACTTC.

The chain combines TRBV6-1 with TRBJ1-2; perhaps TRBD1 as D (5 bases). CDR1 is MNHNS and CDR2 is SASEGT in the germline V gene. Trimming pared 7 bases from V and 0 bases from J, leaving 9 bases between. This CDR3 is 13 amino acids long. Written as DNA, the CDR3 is TGTGCCAGCAAAGGGGACTCTAACTATGGCTACACCTTC. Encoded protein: CASKGDSNYGYTF.

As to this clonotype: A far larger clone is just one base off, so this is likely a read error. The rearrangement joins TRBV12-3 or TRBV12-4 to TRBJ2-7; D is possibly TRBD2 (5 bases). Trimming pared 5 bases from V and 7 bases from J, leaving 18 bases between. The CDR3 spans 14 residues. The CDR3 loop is CASSPGIVDREQYF. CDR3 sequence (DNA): TGTGCCAGCAGTCCCGGGATCGTAGATCGGGAGCAGTACTTC.

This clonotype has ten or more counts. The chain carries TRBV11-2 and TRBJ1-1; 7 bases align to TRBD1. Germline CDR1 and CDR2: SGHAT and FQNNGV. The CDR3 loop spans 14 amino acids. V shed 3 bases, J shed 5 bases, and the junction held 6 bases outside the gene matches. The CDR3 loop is CASSFGSGGTEAFF. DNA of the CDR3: TGTGCCAGCAGCTTCGGGTCAGGGGGTACTGAAGCTTTCTTT.

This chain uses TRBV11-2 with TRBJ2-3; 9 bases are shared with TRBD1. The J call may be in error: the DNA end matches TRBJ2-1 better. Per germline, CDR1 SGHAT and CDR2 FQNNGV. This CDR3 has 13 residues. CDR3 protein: CASKEQGASEQFF. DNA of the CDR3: TGTGCCAGCAAAGAACAGGGGGCCAGTGAGCAGTTCTTC.

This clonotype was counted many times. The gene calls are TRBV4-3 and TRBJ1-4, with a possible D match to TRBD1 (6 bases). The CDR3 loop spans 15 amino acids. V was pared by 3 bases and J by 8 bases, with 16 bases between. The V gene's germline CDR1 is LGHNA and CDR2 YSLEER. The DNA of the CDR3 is TGCGCCAGCAGCCAGGGGGGCTCCACGAGGGAAAAACTGTTTTTT. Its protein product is CASSQGGSTREKLFF.

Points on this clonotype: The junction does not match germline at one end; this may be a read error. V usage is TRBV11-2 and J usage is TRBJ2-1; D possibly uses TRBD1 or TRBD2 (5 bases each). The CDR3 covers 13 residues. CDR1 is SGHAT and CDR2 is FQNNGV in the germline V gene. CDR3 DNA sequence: TGTGCCAGCAGCTTAGAGGTGTGGTGGGACCAGCTCTTC. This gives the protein CASSLEVWWDQLF.

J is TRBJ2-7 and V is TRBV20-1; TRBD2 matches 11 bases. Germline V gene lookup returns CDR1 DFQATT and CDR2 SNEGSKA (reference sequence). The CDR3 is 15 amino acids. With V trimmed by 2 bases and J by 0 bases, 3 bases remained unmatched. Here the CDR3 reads CSARPSGRISYEQYV. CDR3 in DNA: TGCAGTGCTAGACCTAGCGGGAGGATCTCCTACGAGCAGTACGTC.

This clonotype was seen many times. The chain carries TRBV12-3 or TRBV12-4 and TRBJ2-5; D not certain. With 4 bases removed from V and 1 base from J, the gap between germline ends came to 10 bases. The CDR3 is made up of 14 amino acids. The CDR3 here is CASSSYPGQETQYF. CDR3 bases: TGTGCCAGCAGTTCTTATCCGGGCCAAGAGACCCAGTACTTC.

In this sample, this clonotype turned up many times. CDR3 sequence (DNA): TGTGCCAGCAGTTACTTGTCAGGCCCTTCGAACACCGGGGAGCTGTTTTTT. It specifies CASSYLSGPSNTGELFF. J is TRBJ2-2 and V is TRBV6-9; D is unclear. The V gene lost 3 bases and the J gene lost 0 bases, with 14 bases spanning the gap. The germline gives CDR1 MNHGY, CDR2 SVAAGI. The CDR3 contains 17 residues.

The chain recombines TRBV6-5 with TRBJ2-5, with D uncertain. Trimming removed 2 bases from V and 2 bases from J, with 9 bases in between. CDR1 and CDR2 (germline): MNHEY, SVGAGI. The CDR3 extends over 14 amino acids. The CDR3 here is CASSYPGLQETQYF. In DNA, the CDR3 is TGTGCCAGCAGTTACCCCGGGTTACAAGAGACCCAGTACTTC.

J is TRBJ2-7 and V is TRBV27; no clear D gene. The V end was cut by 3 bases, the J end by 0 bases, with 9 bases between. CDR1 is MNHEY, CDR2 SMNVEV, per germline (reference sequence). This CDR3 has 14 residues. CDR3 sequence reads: CASSFIGNSYEQYF. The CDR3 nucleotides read TGTGCCAGCAGTTTCATAGGGAACTCCTACGAGCAGTACTTC.

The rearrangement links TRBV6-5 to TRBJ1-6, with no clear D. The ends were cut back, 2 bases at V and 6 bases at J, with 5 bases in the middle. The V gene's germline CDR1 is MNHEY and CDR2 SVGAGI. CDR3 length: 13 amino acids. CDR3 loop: CASSYEANSPLHF. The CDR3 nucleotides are TGTGCCAGCAGTTACGAGGCTAATTCACCCCTCCACTTT.

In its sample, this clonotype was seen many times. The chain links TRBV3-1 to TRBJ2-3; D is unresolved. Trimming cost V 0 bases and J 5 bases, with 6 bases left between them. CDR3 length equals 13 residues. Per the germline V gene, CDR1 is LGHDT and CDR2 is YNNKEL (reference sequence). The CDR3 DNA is TGTGCCAGCAGCCAAGACTTGGAAGATACGCAGTATTTT. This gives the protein CASSQDLEDTQYF.

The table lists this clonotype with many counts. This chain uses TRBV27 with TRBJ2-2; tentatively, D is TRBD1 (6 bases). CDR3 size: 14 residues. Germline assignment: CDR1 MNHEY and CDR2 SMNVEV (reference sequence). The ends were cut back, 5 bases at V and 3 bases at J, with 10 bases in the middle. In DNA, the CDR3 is TGTGCCAGCAGTATCCACAGGGACACCGGGGAGCTGTTTTTT. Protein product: CASSIHRDTGELFF.

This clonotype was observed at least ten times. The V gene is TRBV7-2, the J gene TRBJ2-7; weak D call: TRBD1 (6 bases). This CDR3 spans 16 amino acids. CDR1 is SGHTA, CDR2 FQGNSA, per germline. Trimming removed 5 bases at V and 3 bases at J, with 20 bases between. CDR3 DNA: TGTGCCAGCAGCATCCCCGGGACAAGGCCCATCTACGAGCAGTACTTC. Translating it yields CASSIPGTRPIYEQYF.

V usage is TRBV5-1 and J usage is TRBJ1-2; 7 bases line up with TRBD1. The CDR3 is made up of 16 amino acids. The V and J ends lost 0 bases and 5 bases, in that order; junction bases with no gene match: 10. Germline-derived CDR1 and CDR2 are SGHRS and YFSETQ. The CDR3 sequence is CASSLGERQGLYGYTF. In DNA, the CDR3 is TGCGCCAGCAGCTTGGGGGAGAGACAGGGCCTTTATGGCTACACCTTC. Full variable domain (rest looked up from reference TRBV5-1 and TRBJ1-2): KAGVTQTPRYLIKTRGQQVTLSCSPISGHRSVSWYQQTPGQGLQFLFEYFSETQRNKGNFPGRFSGRQFSNSRSEMNVSTLELGDSALYLCASSLGERQGLYGYTFGSGTRLTVV.

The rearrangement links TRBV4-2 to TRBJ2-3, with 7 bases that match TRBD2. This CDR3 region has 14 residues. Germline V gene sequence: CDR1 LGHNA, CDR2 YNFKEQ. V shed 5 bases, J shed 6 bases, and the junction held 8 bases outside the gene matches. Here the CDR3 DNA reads TGTGCCAGCAGCTTAAGGACTAGTTCGGATACGCAGTATTTT. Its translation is CASSLRTSSDTQYF.

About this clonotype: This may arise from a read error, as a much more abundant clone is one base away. The DNA of the CDR3 is TGTTCCAGCGAGTCGGCAGGGGAATTAGAGGAGCAGTACTTC. Protein product: CSSESAGELEEQYF. The chain employs TRBV28 and TRBJ2-7; maybe TRBD1 (6 bases). Looked up from germline, CDR1 is MDHEN and CDR2 is SYDVKM. This CDR3 has 14 amino acids.

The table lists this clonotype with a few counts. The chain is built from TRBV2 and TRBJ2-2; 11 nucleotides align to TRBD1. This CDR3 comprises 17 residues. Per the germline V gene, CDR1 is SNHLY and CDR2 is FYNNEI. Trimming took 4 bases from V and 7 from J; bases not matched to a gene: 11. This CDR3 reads CASSAGVWTGGFGELFF. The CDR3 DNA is TGTGCCAGCAGTGCAGGCGTATGGACAGGGGGCTTCGGGGAGCTGTTTTTT.

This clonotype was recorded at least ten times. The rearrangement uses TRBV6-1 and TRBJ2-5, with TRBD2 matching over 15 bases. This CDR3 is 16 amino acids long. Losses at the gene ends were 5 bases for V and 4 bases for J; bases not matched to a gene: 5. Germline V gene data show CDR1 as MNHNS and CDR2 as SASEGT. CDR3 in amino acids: CASSIRTSGRVETQYF. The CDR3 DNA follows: TGTGCCAGCAGTATCCGGACTAGCGGGAGGGTAGAGACCCAGTACTTC.